The T cell receptor beta chain under discussion was sequenced for a study of shared clonotypes between healthy human individuals. Study conclusions and caveats: The study drew on few donors, limiting represented genetic and exposure-history diversity. Compared with clonotypes that all four donors shared, non-shared clonotypes had lower generation probabilities.

The CDR3 totals 16 residues. The V and J ends lost 1 base and 4 bases respectively, with 14 bases between them. Germline V lookup: CDR1 MGHRA, CDR2 YSYEKL. A few counts support this clone. The antigen is unknown. Authors' analysis steps: With immunoSEQ giving junction-only sequences and no quality scores, filtering differed. Measured with immunoSEQ multiplex PCR; TCRdb has only the in-frame clones, and not every one. The V and J calls and clone size are taken from that table; D and trimming were inferred from the DNA. The sample has about 2.4 million clones, under 95% seen once; the top ten hold 0.36%.

The TCR comes from a man aged 18 to 29 in good health. Some clones in this sample may be carry-over from other donors' samples. The specimen was naive CD4+ T cells from PBMCs. Subset here: CD45RA+ positively selected. The rearrangement links TRBV4-1 to TRBJ1-5; D ambiguous. The CDR3 DNA sequence: TGCGCCAGCAGCCAAGCCCGGGCCGGGATGAATCAGCCCCAGCATTTT. It specifies CASSQARAGMNQPQHF.